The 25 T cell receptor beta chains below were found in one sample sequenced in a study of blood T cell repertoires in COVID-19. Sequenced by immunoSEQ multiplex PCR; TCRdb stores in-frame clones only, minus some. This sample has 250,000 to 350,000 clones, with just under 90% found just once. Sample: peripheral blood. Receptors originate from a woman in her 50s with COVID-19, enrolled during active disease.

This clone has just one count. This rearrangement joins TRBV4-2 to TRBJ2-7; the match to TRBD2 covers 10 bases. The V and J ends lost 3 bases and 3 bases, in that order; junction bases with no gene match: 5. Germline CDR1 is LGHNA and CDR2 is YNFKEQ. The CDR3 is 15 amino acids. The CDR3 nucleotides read TGTGCCAGCAGCCAGGGGACTAGCGCCTTCTACGAGCAGTACTTC. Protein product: CASSQGTSAFYEQYF.

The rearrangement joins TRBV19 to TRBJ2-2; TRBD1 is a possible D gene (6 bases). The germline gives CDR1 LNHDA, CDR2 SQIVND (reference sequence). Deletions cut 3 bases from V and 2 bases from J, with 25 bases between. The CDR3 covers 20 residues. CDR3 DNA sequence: TGTGCCAGTAGTATGTCGTCGTTGAGTAGGGGACAAGTTAACACCGGGGAGCTGTTTTTT. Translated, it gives CASSMSSLSRGQVNTGELFF.

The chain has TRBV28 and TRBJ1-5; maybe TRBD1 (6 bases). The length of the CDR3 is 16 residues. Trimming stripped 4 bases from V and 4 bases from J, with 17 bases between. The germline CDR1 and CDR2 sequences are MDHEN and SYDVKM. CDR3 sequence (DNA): TGTGCCAGCAGTTCCCCCACAGGGAAGATTAATCAGCCCCAGCATTTT. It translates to CASSSPTGKINQPQHF.

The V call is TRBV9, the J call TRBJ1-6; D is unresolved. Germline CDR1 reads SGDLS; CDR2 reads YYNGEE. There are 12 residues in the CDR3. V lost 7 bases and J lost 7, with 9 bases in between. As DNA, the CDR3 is TGTGCCAGCGGGCCAGACAATTCACCCCTCCACTTT. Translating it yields CASGPDNSPLHF.

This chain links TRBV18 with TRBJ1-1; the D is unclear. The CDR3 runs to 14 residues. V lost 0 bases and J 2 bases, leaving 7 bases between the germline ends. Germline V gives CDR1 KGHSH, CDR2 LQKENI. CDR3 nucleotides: TGTGCCAGCTCACCACCAGTCGGTAACACTGAAGCTTTCTTT. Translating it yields CASSPPVGNTEAFF.

CDR3 sequence: CAWSLGTGAETQYF. The CDR3 DNA reads TGTGCCTGGAGCCTAGGTACAGGGGCAGAGACCCAGTACTTC. This chain connects TRBV30 to TRBJ2-5, with 7 positions matching TRBD1. After removal of 3 bases from V and 4 bases from J, the junction contained 8 bases not matched to a gene. The CDR3 is made up of 14 amino acids. Germline CDR1 GTSNPN, CDR2 SVGIG (reference sequence).

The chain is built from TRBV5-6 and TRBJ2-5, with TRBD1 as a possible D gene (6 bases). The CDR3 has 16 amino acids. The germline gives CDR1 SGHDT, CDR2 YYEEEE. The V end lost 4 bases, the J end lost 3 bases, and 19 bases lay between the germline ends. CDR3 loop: CASSPYLQGREETQYF. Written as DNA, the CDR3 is TGTGCCAGCAGCCCCTATCTCCAGGGGCGGGAAGAGACCCAGTACTTC.

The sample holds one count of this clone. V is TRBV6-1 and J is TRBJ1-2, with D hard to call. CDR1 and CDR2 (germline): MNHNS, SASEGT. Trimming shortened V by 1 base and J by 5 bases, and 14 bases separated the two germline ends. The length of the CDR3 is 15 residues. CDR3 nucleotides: TGTGCCAGCAGTGAAGATGCGGAGGTGGATTATGGCTACACCTTC. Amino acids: CASSEDAEVDYGYTF.

CDR3 amino acids: CASSLGAARDYNSPLHF. CDR3 nucleotide sequence: TGTGCCAGCAGCTTAGGAGCTGCTCGGGACTATAATTCACCCCTCCACTTT. The chain has TRBV7-8 and TRBJ1-6; D uncertain. V was pared by 1 base and J by 3 bases, with 13 bases between. The CDR3 totals 17 residues. Germline V lookup: CDR1 SGHVS, CDR2 FQNEAQ.

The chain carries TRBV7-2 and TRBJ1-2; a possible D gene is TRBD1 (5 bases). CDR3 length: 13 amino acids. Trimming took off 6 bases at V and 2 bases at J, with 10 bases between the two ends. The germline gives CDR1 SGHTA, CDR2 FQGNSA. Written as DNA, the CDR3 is TGTGCCAGCAGTTTACAGGCAAACTATGGCTACACCTTC. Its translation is CASSLQANYGYTF.

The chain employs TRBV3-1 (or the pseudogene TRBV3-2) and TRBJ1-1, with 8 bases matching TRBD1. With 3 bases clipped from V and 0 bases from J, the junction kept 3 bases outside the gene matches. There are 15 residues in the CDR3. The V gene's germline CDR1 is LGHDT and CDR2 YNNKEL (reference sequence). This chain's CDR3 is CASSQRGQVNTEAFF. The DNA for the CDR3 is TGTGCCAGCAGCCAGAGGGGACAGGTGAACACTGAAGCTTTCTTT.

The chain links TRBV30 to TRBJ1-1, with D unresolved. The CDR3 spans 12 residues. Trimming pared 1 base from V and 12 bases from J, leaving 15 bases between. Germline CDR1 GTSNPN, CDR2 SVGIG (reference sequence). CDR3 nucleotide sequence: TGTGCCTGGAGTGCCATACGAAGTAGAACTTTCTTT. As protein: CAWSAIRSRTFF.

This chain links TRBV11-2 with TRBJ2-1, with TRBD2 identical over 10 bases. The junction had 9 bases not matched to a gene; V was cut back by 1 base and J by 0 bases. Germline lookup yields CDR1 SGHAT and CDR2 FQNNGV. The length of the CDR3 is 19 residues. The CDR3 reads CASSLGSGRYQSSYNEQFF. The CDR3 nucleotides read TGTGCCAGCAGCTTAGGTAGCGGGAGGTACCAGAGCTCCTACAATGAGCAGTTCTTC.

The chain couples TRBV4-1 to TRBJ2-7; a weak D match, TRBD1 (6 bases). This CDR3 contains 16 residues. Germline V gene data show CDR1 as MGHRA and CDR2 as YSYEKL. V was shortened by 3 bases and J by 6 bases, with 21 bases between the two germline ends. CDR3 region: CASSHVRAGAGGEQYF. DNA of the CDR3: TGCGCCAGCAGCCATGTGAGGGCAGGGGCAGGAGGCGAGCAGTACTTC.

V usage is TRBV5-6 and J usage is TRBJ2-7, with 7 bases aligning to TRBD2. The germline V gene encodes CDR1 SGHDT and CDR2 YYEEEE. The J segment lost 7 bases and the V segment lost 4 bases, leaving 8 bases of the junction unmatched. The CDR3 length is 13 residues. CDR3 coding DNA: TGTGCCAGCAGCATCGGACTAGTTTTTGAGCAGTACTTC. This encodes CASSIGLVFEQYF.

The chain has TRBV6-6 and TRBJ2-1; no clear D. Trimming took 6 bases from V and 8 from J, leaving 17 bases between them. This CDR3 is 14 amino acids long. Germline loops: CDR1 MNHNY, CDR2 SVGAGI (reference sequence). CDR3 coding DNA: TGTGCCAGCAGCCAGATAGTTGGCAGCGATGAGCAGTTCTTC. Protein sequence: CASSQIVGSDEQFF.

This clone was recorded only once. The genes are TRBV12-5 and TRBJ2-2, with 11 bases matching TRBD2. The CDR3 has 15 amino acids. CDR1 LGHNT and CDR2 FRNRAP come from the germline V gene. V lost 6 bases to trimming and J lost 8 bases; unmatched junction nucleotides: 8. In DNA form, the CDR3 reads TGTGCTAGTGGGGAAGGACTAGCGGGTGCGGGGGAGCTGTTTTTT. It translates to CASGEGLAGAGELFF. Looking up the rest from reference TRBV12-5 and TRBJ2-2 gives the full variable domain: DARVTQTPRHKVTEMGQEVTMRCQPILGHNTVFWYRQTMMQGLELLAYFRNRAPLDDSGMPKDRFSAEMPDATLATLKIQPSEPRDSAVYFCASGEGLAGAGELFFGEGSRLTVL.

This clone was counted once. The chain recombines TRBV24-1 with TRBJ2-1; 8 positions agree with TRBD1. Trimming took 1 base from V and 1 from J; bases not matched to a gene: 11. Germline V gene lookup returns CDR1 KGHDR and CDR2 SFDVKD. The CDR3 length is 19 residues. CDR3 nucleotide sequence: TGTGCCACCAGTGATTTAGAGAGGGGGCAGGGGGCTTCCTACAATGAGCAGTTCTTC. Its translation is CATSDLERGQGASYNEQFF.

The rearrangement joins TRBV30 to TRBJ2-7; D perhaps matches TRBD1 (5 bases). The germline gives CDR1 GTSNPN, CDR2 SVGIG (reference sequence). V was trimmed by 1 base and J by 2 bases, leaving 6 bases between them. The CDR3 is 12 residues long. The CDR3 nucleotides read TGTGCCTGGAGTGGACAGACCTACGAGCAGTACTTC. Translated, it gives CAWSGQTYEQYF.

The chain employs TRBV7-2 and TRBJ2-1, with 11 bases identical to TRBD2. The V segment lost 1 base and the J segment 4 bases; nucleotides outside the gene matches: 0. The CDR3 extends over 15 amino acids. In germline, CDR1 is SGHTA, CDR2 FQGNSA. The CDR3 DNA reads TGTGCCAGCAGCTTAGGACTAGCGGGGTACAATGAGCAGTTCTTC. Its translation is CASSLGLAGYNEQFF.

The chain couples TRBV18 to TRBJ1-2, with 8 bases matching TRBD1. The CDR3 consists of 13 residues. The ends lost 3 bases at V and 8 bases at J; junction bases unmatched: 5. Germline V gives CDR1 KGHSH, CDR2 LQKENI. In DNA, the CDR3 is TGTGCCAGCTCACCGGGGACAGGTCGAGGCTACACCTTC. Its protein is CASSPGTGRGYTF.

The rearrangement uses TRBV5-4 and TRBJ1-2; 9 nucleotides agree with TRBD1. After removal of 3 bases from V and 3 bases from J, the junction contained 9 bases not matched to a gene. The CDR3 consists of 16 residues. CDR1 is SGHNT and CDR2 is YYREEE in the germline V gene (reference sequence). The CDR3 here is CASSSQGTGLYYGYTF. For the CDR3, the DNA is TGTGCCAGCAGCTCGCAAGGGACAGGGTTGTACTATGGCTACACCTTC.

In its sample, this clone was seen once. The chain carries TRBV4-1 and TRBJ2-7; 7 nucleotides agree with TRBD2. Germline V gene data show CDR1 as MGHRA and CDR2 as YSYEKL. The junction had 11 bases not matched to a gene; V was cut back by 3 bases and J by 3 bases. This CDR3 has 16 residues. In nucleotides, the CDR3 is TGCGCCAGCAGCCAGGGGTGGGCGGGAGAAAGCTACGAGCAGTACTTC. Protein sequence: CASSQGWAGESYEQYF.

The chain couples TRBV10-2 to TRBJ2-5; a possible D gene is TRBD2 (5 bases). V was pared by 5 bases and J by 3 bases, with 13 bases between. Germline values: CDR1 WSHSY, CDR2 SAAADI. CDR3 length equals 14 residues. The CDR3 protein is CASSREIPEETQYF. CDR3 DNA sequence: TGCGCCAGCAGTAGGGAGATTCCCGAAGAGACCCAGTACTTC.

CDR3 in DNA: TGTGCCAGCAGCCAGGGACAGGATAATTCACCCCTCCACTTT. Amino acid sequence: CASSQGQDNSPLHF. The gene calls are TRBV3-1 (or the pseudogene TRBV3-2) and TRBJ1-6, with 8 bases that match TRBD1. The V gene's germline CDR1 is LGHDT and CDR2 YNNKEL (reference sequence). J gave up 5 bases and V 3 bases, and 0 bases lay outside the gene matches. This CDR3 spans 14 amino acids.